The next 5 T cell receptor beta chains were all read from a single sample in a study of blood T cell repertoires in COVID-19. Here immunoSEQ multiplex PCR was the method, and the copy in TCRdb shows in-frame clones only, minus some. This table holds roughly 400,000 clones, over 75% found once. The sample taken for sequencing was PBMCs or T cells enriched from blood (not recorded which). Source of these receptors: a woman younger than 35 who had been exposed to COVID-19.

CDR3 in amino acids: CASSQVAGGHTEAFF. The DNA for the CDR3 is TGCGCCAGCAGCCAAGTGGCAGGGGGCCATACTGAAGCTTTCTTT. The chain uses TRBV4-3 and TRBJ1-1; 8 nucleotides line up with TRBD1. Germline V CDR1 and CDR2: LGHNA, YSLEER. The CDR3 extends over 15 amino acids. V lost 1 base, J lost 5 bases, and 6 bases stayed unmatched.

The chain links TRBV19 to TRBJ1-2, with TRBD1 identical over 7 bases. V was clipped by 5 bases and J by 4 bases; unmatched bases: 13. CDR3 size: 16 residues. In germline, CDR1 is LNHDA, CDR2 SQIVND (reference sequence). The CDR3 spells CASSPPDRISSYGYTF. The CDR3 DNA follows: TGTGCCAGTAGTCCCCCGGACAGGATAAGTAGCTATGGCTACACCTTC. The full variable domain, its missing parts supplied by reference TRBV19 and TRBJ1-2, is DGGITQSPKYLFRKEGQNVTLSCEQNLNHDAMYWYRQDPGQGLRLIYYSQIVNDFQKGDIAEGYSVSREKKESFPLTVTSAQKNPTAFYLCASSPPDRISSYGYTFGSGTRLTVV.

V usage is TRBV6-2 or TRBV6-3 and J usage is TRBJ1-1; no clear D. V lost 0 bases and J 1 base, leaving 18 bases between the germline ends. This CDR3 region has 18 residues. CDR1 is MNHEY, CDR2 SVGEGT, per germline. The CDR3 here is CASSYSIAGTSENTEAFF. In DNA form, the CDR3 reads TGTGCCAGCAGTTACTCGATTGCGGGCACGAGTGAGAACACTGAAGCTTTCTTT.

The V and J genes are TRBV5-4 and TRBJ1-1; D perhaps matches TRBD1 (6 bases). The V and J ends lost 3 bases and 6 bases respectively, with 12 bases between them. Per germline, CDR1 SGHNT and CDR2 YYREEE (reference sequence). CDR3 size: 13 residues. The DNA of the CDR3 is TGTGCCAGCAGCTCGGACAGTTGGGCTGAAGCTTTCTTT. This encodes CASSSDSWAEAFF.

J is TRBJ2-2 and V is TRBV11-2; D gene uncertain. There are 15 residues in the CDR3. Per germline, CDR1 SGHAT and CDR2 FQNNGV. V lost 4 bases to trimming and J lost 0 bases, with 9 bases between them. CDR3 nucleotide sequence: TGTGCCAGCAGCTCGCGGTCTGCGAACACCGGGGAGCTGTTTTTT. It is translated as CASSSRSANTGELFF.